This entry describes one TCR beta chain. Its antigen is as yet unknown. The data were taken from a study of cytomegalovirus exposure and HLA in healthy donors. Regarding the study as a whole: An analysis done earlier found most TCR beta V segments productive about 87% or about 30% of the time.

The V gene end was trimmed by 4 bases and the J gene end by 4 bases; junction bases not matched to a gene: 5. The CDR3 contains 14 residues. The germline gives CDR1 LNHDA, CDR2 SQIVND (reference sequence). It was with 60 Vbeta and 13 Jbeta primers that the PCR ran. The assay was immunoSEQ multiplex PCR, and TCRdb's table has in-frame clones only and misses some. The sample records about 110,000 clones, about three quarters being singletons. Sequenced material: PBMCs. The chain combines TRBV19 with TRBJ2-7, with TRBD1 matching 9 bases. The TCR comes from a woman in her forties or fifties in good health and CMV-seropositive. CDR3 protein: CASSRTGVTYEQYF. CDR3 nucleotide sequence: TGTGCCAGTAGTAGGACAGGGGTAACTTACGAGCAGTACTTC.